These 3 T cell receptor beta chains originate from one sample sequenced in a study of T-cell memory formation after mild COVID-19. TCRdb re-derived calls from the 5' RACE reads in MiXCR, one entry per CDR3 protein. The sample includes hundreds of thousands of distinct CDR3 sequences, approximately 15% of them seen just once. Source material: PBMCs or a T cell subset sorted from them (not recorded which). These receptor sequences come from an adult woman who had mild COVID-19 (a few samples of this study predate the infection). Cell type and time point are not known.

CDR3 loop: CSARDLGASGGANEQFF. The CDR3 DNA follows: TGCAGTGCTAGAGATCTGGGCGCCAGCGGGGGGGCCAATGAGCAGTTCTTC. This chain connects TRBV20-1 to TRBJ2-1, with 10 bases aligning to TRBD2. The J segment lost 6 bases and the V segment lost 0 bases, leaving 11 bases of the junction unmatched. The germline CDR1 and CDR2 sequences are DFQATT and SNEGSKA (reference sequence). The CDR3 sequence is 17 residues long.

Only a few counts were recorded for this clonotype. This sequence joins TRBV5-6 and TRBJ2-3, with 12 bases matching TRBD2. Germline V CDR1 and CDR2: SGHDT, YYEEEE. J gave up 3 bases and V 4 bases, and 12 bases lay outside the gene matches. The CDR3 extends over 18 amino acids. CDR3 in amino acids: CASSPPVTSGRRTDTQYF. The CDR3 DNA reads TGTGCCAGCAGCCCGCCGGTCACTAGCGGGAGGAGGACAGATACGCAGTATTTT.

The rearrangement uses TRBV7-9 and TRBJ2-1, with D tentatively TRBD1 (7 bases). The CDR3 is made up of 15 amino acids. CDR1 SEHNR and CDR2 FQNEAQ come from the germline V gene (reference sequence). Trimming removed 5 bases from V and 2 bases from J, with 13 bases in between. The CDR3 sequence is CASSLRGTAYNEQFF. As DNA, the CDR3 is TGTGCCAGCAGCCTCCGGGGGACAGCCTACAATGAGCAGTTCTTC.